The clone carrying this T cell receptor beta chain appeared a single time. In germline, CDR1 is SGHTA, CDR2 FQGNSA. The CDR3 covers 18 residues. The V and J ends lost 4 bases and 0 bases, in that order; junction bases with no gene match: 11. The data were produced by immunoSEQ multiplex PCR, yet TCRdb's version contains in-frame clones alone and is incomplete. Found here are about 170,000 clones, around 89% of them singletons; the top ten hold around 10%. The data belong to a study of radiation and T cells in renal cell carcinoma. Time point of the sample: blood 4 weeks post-SBRT, at nephrectomy. As to treatment: 15 Gy SBRT to primary tumor, nephrectomy 4 weeks later. Blood was sampled at baseline, 2 weeks and 4 weeks after SBRT.

The sequence came from a woman aged 45-59 years with renal cell carcinoma. Source: blood, taken from a patient whose treatment included radiotherapy and nephrectomy. The gene calls are TRBV7-2 and TRBJ1-2; TRBD1 aligns across 10 bases. This CDR3 reads CASSSSGTGVLANYGYTF. CDR3 nucleotide sequence: TGTGCCAGCAGCTCTTCCGGGACAGGGGTTTTAGCTAACTATGGCTACACCTTC.